Reported below is one T cell receptor (beta chain). Which antigen it targets is not known. An end of the junction differs from the germline gene, which may be a read error. The source of the sample is a study of cytomegalovirus exposure and HLA in healthy donors listed by TCRdb under 2017. In the study overall: An earlier analysis of roughly 570 of the donors reported about 260 Gb of sequence data and 95 million to 130 million unique TCR beta sequences obtained from about 179 million T cells. An early release covering roughly 600 HLA-typed donors comprised about 290 gigabases of sequencing data and around 80 million unique TCR sequences. Among the roughly 400 genotyped donors, approximately 82% belonged to the genetic ancestry cluster associated with self-reported Caucasian donors. The study was designed to test whether signatures of past pathogen exposure could be identified by cataloging public T cell receptors. The T cell repertoires of under 750 subjects were profiled by immunosequencing and related to cytomegalovirus serostatus. In addition to the first cohort of 500 to 850 subjects, a separate validation cohort of some 120 different subjects was used. High-throughput TCR immunosequencing, statistical association of individual TCRs with disease status, and machine learning were combined to predict cytomegalovirus infection status. A later analysis re-analyzed previously published TCR beta repertoires from approximately 700 donors and added high-resolution HLA genotyping to study TCR occurrence patterns. Rather than drawing on any new phenotypic data, the later analysis identified candidate immune exposures from TCR beta sequences and the way those sequences occurred across donors. In an earlier analysis of a few hundred of the donors, high-throughput TCR beta sequencing was used to judge whether each TCR beta V gene segment behaved as functional or pseudogenic. Donor age, sex, ethnicity and CMV serostatus were collected together with the repertoire data. In a later genetic analysis, genome-wide SNP genotypes for 398 of the 666 donors were used, and that subset was treated as a discovery cohort. Every discovery cohort repertoire had been produced on one sequencing platform. HLA typing covered class I and class II loci at four-digit resolution. Typing coverage differed by locus: A, B, C, DRB1 and DQB1 were typed in roughly 629-630 donors, DQA1 in about 500, DPA1 in around 600, and DPB1 in roughly 470. Because of strong linkage in the cohort, five DR-DQ haplotypes were treated as single units for association and clustering. On average, 235,054 unique TCR beta nucleotide sequences were sequenced per donor among a few hundred genotyped donors of the cohort, with 15% to 20% of those sequences being non-productive. Broader findings and caveats from the paper: According to a later analysis, most CMV-associated TCR beta chains appeared to be HLA-restricted, and the HLA associations seemed to be driven largely by CMV exposure. The study gave a list of roughly 150 TCR beta chains associated with cytomegalovirus. Over 15 rarely observed V segments, including chromosome 9 orphons, were excluded from the earlier analysis of about 610 of the donors because counts were too low. In a later genetic analysis, a missense DCLRE1C variant was associated with V-gene and J-gene trimming of TCR beta chains, and the association was replicated in an independent cohort. Strong co-occurrence of HLA alleles, especially DR and DQ, made assigning TCR associations to individual alleles difficult. Some IMGT-functional V segments, including TRBV6-2 and TRBV6-3, could not be told apart with the 87-base-pair reads, so those segments were excluded. In both the original and validation cohorts, the classifier was reported to diagnose cytomegalovirus status with high specificity and sensitivity. The presence/absence analyses assumed that sequencing depth was roughly uniform across donors, and that assumption may not be true. In a later analysis, HLA-associated TCR beta chains were found to be more clonally expanded and to have lower generation probabilities than equally common non-associated chains. According to the authors, the approach could potentially be generalized to other disease states and immunological phenotypes. Across donors, most TCR sequences were observed very rarely, whereas some public TCRs were present in many individuals. A few of the identified cytomegalovirus-associated TCR beta chains were confirmed in vitro to be specific for cytomegalovirus antigens. In a later analysis, TCR association rates were found to vary across HLA loci, with the most associated TCRs seen for DRB1 alleles and the fewest for HLA-C alleles. In an earlier analysis of under 600 of the donors, most TCR beta V segments were observed in productive rearrangements about 87% or about 30% of the time, broadly matching IMGT annotations. The sequencing pipeline was judged likely to have produced a cluster of highly shared sequence variants as a technical artifact. According to a later analysis, parvovirus B19, influenza, CMV and Epstein-Barr virus appeared linked to several top co-occurrence clusters. A further reported finding was that TCR beta sequences accurately predicted the HLA-A and HLA-B alleles for most subjects in the first cohort. Immune exposure information for the cohort was limited to CMV serostatus. Compared with the 666-donor mean, donors in an Asian-associated ancestry cluster had fewer N-insertions in productive TCRs, according to a later genetic analysis. A later analysis associated about 17,000 TCR beta sequences with specific HLA alleles at a false discovery rate of 0.05. Linkage disequilibrium might explain the correlated functional status among segregating V segments, but an unknown experimental factor could not be ruled out. The cohort was sequenced for TCR beta chains only, and without alpha or paired-chain data the features that could be detected were limited. Because HLA typing was missing for some donors at each locus, association tests included only the typed subset.

The method was the immunoSEQ multiplex PCR assay. For the multiplex PCR, a mixture combining 60 forward primers for TCR Vbeta segments and 13 reverse primers for TCR Jbeta segments was used. The CDR3 region of rearranged TCR beta genes was amplified from genomic DNA by a multiplex PCR assay. Amplified TCR beta libraries were sequenced as 87-base-pair reads on the Illumina HiSeq System. Per the authors' processing: Across the 500 to 700 repertoires, a later analysis counted about 81 million unique TCR beta chains, some 11 million of which were shared by at least two donors. A nearest-neighbor algorithm error-corrected the raw reads and collapsed the reads into unique sequences, merging closely related sequences to remove PCR and sequencing errors. Alignment of CDR3 sequences to IMGT reference sequences was used to assign V, D and J gene segments. For a sequence to be retained, a match of at least six nucleotides was required to both a V gene segment and a J gene segment. Rearrangements were classified as productive when the CDR3 lacked stop codons and remained in frame with V and J, and all other rearrangements were classified as non-productive. Following IMGT convention, CDR3 was defined as the stretch from the second conserved V-encoded cysteine up to the conserved J-encoded phenylalanine. The earlier analysis of roughly 590 of the donors excluded any sequence lacking an unambiguous match to a single V gene segment. In an earlier analysis of a few hundred of the donors, V segments were called functional above 56.7% productive rearrangements and were called segregating when the between-donor standard deviation exceeded 5%. To diagnose cytomegalovirus status from the catalog of TCR beta chain sequences, a statistical classification framework was built. A later analysis assigned V and J genes by comparing TCR nucleotide sequences with IMGT/GENE-DB human TR gene sequences. A later analysis assigned CDR3 sequences and most-parsimonious VDJ recombination scenarios with the TCRdist pipeline. In a later analysis, each TCR beta chain was defined by its CDR3 amino acid sequence together with its V-gene family, and reads without a unique V-gene family were excluded. In a later analysis, a few hundred highly shared, low-generation-probability nucleotide sequences were removed to address suspected cross-contamination and a sequencing artifact. In a later analysis, a clonal expansion index was calculated for each public chain from normalized within-repertoire ranks of inferred template counts. A later analysis computed generation probabilities with a VDJ recombination model fitted to out-of-frame rearrangements, and checked the results against IGoR. Hypergeometric tests were used in a later analysis to score TCR-TCR, TCR-HLA and TCR-CMV co-occurrence, with a repertoire-size bias correction applied to the TCR pairs. To estimate false discovery rates, a later analysis permuted the HLA or CMV assignments 20 times. In a later analysis, co-occurring TCRs were grouped using DBSCAN, and TCRdist sequence similarity was added for clustering within HLA-allele-positive subsets. Repertoires with fewer than 30,000 or more than 120,000 public chains were left out of co-occurrence clustering, as were about five repertoires with anomalous nucleotide sharing. TCRdb provides this immuneACCESS table in a form limited to in-frame rearrangements. Some clones are lacking; in checked studies, under half of them reflect an unresolved V gene, and why the rest are absent is not known. V and J calls and clone size are copied from that table; D and trimming were computed from the DNA. A total of a few hundred thousand clones appear in this sample, approximately 80% of them only once. The ten top clones hold less than 20% of the sample.

The cohort comprised around 700 healthy bone marrow donors. Cohort members were all nominally healthy when sampled, although unrecorded immune exposures were likely present. The donor was CMV seronegative and was included in the group of several hundred seronegative cohort members. A peripheral blood sample was collected from each donor, and TCR beta sequencing was performed on peripheral blood mononuclear cells. The Qiagen DNeasy Blood Extraction Kit was used to extract genomic DNA from the blood cell samples. The cysteine opens and the phenylalanine closes a CDR3 of 16 amino acids. Only the CDR3 portion is preserved as DNA: 48 bases, with reading frame beginning at the first base. CDR1 and CDR2 are drawn from the germline V gene: LGHNA, YSLEER.

The TCR originated in a middle-aged man in good health and CMV-seronegative. The rearranged chain carries TRBV4-3 and TRBJ2-5; the D gene is possibly TRBD1, with 6 bases matching. The sequenced material came from PBMCs. The base sequence is TGCGCCAGCAGCCAGGGCCCGACCGGGACACAAGAGGCCCAGTACTTC. This gives the protein CASSQGPTGTQEAQYF.